This TCR beta chain was obtained from a study of cytomegalovirus exposure and HLA in healthy donors. For the study at large: A preliminary data release comprised roughly 80 million unique TCRs obtained from HLA-typed donors. Study observations and caveats: The authors considered a cluster of highly shared sequence variants likely to be a sequencing artifact. The study assumed roughly uniform donor sequencing depth for presence/absence analyses.

Notes on this clone: What it binds is not known.

The study ran its PCR with 60 Vbeta and 13 Jbeta primers. Profiled with immunoSEQ multiplex PCR; TCRdb holds only in-frame clones, not every one. The sample includes over 150,000 clones, 68% seen only once; the top ten take about 2.5%. This sequence was found in a woman aged 40 to 50 in good health and CMV-seropositive. Sequenced input: PBMCs.

CDR3 coding DNA: TGTGCCAGCAGTGACTCGACCACAGACTCCTACGAGCAGTACTTC. Protein sequence: CASSDSTTDSYEQYF. This rearrangement joins TRBV6-4 to TRBJ2-7; no clear D. With 0 bases removed from V and 0 bases from J, the gap between germline ends came to 9 bases. The CDR3 covers 15 residues. CDR1 is MRHNA and CDR2 is SNTAGT in the germline V gene.